These 13 T cell receptor beta chains were all obtained from the same sample, sequenced in a study of T cell changes during pregnancy in multiple sclerosis (dated by TCRdb to about 2019). The library was made by the immunoSEQ multiplex PCR assay. The clones in this table, taken by TCRdb from immuneACCESS, are in-frame only. Not every clone is retained; where verified, under half of the shortfall comes from an unresolved V gene, and the cause of the rest is unknown. Across this sample there are roughly 93,000 clones, with about 91% seen only once. Less than 2.5% of the sample belongs to the ten largest clones. The source material was peripheral blood, sampled after pregnancy. The receptors stem from a female donor in good health, enrolled as a control in a pregnancy study.

This clone was seen only a few times. The chain has TRBV2 and TRBJ1-5, with a weak D call TRBD1 (5 bases). The CDR3 length is 12 residues. Trimming shortened V by 4 bases and J by 7 bases, and 8 bases separated the two germline ends. Germline V gene sequence: CDR1 SNHLY, CDR2 FYNNEI. The CDR3 DNA reads TGTGCCAGCAGTGGGGGGGAACAGCCCCAGCATTTT. It translates to CASSGGEQPQHF.

The chain combines TRBV28 with TRBJ1-5; 8 bases are shared with TRBD1. Germline V gives CDR1 MDHEN, CDR2 SYDVKM. After removal of 7 bases from V and 4 bases from J, the junction contained 6 bases not matched to a gene. The CDR3 runs to 14 residues. The CDR3 coding sequence is TGTGCCAGCACCCGGCGGACAGGGAATCAGCCCCAGCATTTT. Translated: CASTRRTGNQPQHF. Looking up the rest from reference TRBV28 and TRBJ1-5 gives the full variable domain: DVKVTQSSRYLVKRTGEKVFLECVQDMDHENMFWYRQDPGLGLRLIYFSYDVKMKEKGDIPEGYSVSREKKERFSLILESASTNQTSMYLCASTRRTGNQPQHFGDGTRLSIL.

DNA of the CDR3: TGTGCCAGCAGTTCCACCTCGGCGGGAGGGCAGTTCTTC. Its translation: CASSSTSAGGQFF. The chain joins TRBV28 to TRBJ2-1; 8 nucleotides match TRBD2. The ends lost 4 bases at V and 12 bases at J; junction bases unmatched: 8. Looked up from germline, CDR1 is MDHEN and CDR2 is SYDVKM. The CDR3 length is 13 residues. Combining the CDR3 with reference TRBV28 and TRBJ2-1 gives the whole variable domain DVKVTQSSRYLVKRTGEKVFLECVQDMDHENMFWYRQDPGLGLRLIYFSYDVKMKEKGDIPEGYSVSREKKERFSLILESASTNQTSMYLCASSSTSAGGQFFGPGTRLTVL.

V and J are TRBV7-9 and TRBJ2-1; D call uncertain. Trimming left V 5 bases short and J 7 bases short, with 6 bases between. This CDR3 has 11 amino acids. The germline V gene has CDR1 SEHNR and CDR2 FQNEAQ (reference sequence). The chain's CDR3 is CASSPQNEQFF. The CDR3, as DNA: TGTGCCAGCAGCCCCCAGAATGAGCAGTTCTTC.

The chain combines TRBV4-1 with TRBJ2-1; 11 bases map to TRBD2. Unmatched junction bases numbered 4, after V lost 4 bases and J lost 8 bases. The V gene's germline CDR1 is MGHRA and CDR2 YSYEKL. CDR3 length equals 14 residues. CDR3 amino acids: CASSLSGGADEQFF. The CDR3, as DNA: TGCGCCAGCAGCCTTAGCGGGGGGGCGGATGAGCAGTTCTTC.

The chain has TRBV6-5 and TRBJ2-5; no definite D call. This CDR3 has 14 amino acids. V lost 2 bases to trimming and J lost 4 bases, with 11 bases between them. Germline CDR1 and CDR2: MNHEY and SVGAGI. The chain's CDR3 is CASSYAPSLETQYF. The DNA of the CDR3 is TGTGCCAGCAGTTACGCGCCAAGTTTAGAGACCCAGTACTTC.

The chain links TRBV10-3 to TRBJ2-5; tentatively, D is TRBD1 (5 bases). V lost 10 bases to trimming and J lost 5 bases, with 11 bases between them. This CDR3 has 11 amino acids. Per the germline V gene, CDR1 is ENHRY and CDR2 is SYGVKD. The DNA of the CDR3 is TGTGCCACACAAAAGGGGGAGACCCAGTACTTC. Residues: CATQKGETQYF.

This rearrangement joins TRBV7-9 to TRBJ2-2, with 12 bases matching TRBD2. This CDR3 spans 17 amino acids. Trimming cost V 3 bases and J 7 bases; bases outside gene matches: 9. Germline assignment: CDR1 SEHNR and CDR2 FQNEAQ (reference sequence). CDR3 sequence: CASSLTTSGGRIGELFF. The CDR3 DNA is TGTGCCAGCAGCTTGACCACTAGCGGGGGGCGGATCGGGGAGCTGTTTTTT.

The chain has TRBV10-3 and TRBJ2-3; no firm D call. The V end lost 2 bases, the J end lost 3 bases, and 6 bases lay between the germline ends. The CDR3 runs to 13 residues. Per the germline V gene, CDR1 is ENHRY and CDR2 is SYGVKD. CDR3 in DNA: TGTGCCATCAGTGAGGGCCGTACAGATACGCAGTATTTT. Amino acid sequence: CAISEGRTDTQYF.

The chain joins TRBV28 to TRBJ2-1, with no clear D. CDR3 length: 14 residues. Germline lookup yields CDR1 MDHEN and CDR2 SYDVKM. V dropped 2 bases and J dropped 7 bases, with 12 bases sitting between them. CDR3 residues: CASSLPSRNNEQFF. CDR3 bases: TGTGCCAGCAGTTTACCGTCTAGGAATAATGAGCAGTTCTTC.

The chain carries TRBV30 and TRBJ2-1; 9 bases are a match to TRBD2. V lost 8 bases to trimming and J lost 8 bases; unmatched junction nucleotides: 13. The CDR3 extends over 14 amino acids. The germline V gene has CDR1 GTSNPN and CDR2 SVGIG (reference sequence). CDR3 loop: CAARNGLAWYEQFF. The CDR3 DNA sequence: TGTGCCGCGCGAAATGGACTAGCGTGGTATGAGCAGTTCTTC.

The chain joins TRBV7-2 to TRBJ2-7, with D uncertain. This CDR3 spans 13 amino acids. CDR1 is SGHTA and CDR2 is FQGNSA in the germline V gene. V was trimmed by 1 base and J by 3 bases, leaving 7 bases between them. The DNA for the CDR3 is TGTGCCAGCAGCTTAGGACGGGTCTACGAGCAGTACTTC. Its protein is CASSLGRVYEQYF.

V is TRBV28 and J is TRBJ1-1, with a weak D call TRBD1 (6 bases). Germline loops: CDR1 MDHEN, CDR2 SYDVKM. This CDR3 has 14 residues. Trimming removed 6 bases at V and 3 bases at J, with 14 bases between. In DNA, the CDR3 is TGTGCCAGCAGGCCTACAGGGAGGGACACTGAAGCTTTCTTT. Its protein product is CASRPTGRDTEAFF.